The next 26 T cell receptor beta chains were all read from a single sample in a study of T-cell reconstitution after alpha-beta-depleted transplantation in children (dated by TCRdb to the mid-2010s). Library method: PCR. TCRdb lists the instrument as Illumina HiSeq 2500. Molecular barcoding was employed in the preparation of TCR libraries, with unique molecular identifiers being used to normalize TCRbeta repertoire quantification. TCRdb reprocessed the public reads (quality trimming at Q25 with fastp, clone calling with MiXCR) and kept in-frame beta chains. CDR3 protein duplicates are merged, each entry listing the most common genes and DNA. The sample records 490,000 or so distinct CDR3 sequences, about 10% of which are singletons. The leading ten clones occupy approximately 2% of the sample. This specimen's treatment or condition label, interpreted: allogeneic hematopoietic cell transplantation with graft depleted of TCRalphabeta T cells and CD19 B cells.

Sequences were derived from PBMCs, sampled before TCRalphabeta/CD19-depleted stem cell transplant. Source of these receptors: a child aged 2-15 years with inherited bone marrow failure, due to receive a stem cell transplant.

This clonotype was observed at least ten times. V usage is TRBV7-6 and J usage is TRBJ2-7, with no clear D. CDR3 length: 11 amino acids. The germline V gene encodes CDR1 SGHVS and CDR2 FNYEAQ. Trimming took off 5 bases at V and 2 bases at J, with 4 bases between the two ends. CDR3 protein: CASSAAYEQYF. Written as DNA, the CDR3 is TGTGCCAGCAGCGCGGCCTACGAGCAGTACTTC. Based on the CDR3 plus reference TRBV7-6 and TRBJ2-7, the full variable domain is GAGVSQSPRYKVTKRGQDVALRCDPISGHVSLYWYRQALGQGPEFLTYFNYEAQQDKSGLPNDRFSAERPEGSISTLTIQRTEQRDSAMYRCASSAAYEQYFGPGTRLTVT.

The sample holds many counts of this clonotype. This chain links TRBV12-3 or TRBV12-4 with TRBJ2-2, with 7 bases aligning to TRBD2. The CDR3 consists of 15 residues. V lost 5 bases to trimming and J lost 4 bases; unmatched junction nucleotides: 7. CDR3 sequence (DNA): TGTGCCAGCAGTCGACGCGGCGGGAGCACCGGGGAGCTGTTTTTT. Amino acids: CASSRRGGSTGELFF.

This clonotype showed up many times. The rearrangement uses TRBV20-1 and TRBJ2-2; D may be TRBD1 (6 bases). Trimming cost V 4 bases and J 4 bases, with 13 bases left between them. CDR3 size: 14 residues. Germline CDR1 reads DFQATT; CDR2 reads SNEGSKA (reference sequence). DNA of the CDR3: TGCAGTGCTACTGGACAGTCGGGCACCGGGGAGCTGTTTTTT. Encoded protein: CSATGQSGTGELFF.

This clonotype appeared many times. CDR3 amino acids: CASSLGTGFAYEQYF. The CDR3 coding sequence is TGTGCCAGCAGCCTAGGGACAGGGTTCGCCTACGAGCAGTACTTC. This chain joins TRBV27 and TRBJ2-7; TRBD1 matches at 9 bases. The CDR3 runs 15 residues. V dropped 6 bases and J dropped 2; count of bases not matched to a gene: 8. CDR1 and CDR2 (germline): MNHEY, SMNVEV (reference sequence).

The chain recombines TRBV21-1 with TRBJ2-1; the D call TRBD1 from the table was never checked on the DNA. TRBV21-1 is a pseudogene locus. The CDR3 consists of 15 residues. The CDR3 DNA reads TGTGCCAAGCACGGGGTCCTGGGGGGATACAATGAGCAGTTCTTC. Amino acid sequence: CAKHGVLGGYNEQFF.

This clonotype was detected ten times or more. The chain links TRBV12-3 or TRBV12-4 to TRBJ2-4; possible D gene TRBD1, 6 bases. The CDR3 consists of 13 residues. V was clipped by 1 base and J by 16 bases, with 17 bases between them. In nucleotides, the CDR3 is TGTGCCAGCAGTTTAGAAAGGGGACATGCCTACTACTTC. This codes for CASSLERGHAYYF.

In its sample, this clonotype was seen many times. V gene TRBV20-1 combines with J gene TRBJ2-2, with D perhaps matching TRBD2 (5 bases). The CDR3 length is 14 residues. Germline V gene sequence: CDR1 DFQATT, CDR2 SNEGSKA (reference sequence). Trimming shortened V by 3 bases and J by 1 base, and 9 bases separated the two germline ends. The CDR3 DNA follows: TGCAGTGCTAGGGGGAGCCTGAACACCGGGGAGCTGTTTTTT. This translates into CSARGSLNTGELFF.

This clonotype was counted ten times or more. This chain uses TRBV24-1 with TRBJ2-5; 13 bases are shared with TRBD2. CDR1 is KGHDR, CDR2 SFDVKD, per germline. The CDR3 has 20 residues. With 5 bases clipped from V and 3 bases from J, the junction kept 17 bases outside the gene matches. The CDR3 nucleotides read TGTGCCACCAGTGGACGGACTAGCGGGAGACTGGGGATCGGAAAAGAGACCCAGTACTTC. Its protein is CATSGRTSGRLGIGKETQYF.

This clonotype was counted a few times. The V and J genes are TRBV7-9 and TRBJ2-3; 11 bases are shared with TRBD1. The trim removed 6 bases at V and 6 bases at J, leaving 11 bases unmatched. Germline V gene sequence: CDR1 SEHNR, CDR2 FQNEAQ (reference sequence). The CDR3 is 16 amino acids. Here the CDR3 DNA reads TGTGCCAGCAGGACCTCCCGGGACAGGGGGTCGGATACGCAGTATTTT. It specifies CASRTSRDRGSDTQYF.

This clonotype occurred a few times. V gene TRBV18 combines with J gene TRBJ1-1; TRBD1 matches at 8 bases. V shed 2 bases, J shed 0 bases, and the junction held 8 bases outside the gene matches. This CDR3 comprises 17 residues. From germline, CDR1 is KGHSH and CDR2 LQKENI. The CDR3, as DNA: TGTGCCAGCTCACCATTTGCGGAGACAGGGGTGAACACTGAAGCTTTCTTT. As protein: CASSPFAETGVNTEAFF.

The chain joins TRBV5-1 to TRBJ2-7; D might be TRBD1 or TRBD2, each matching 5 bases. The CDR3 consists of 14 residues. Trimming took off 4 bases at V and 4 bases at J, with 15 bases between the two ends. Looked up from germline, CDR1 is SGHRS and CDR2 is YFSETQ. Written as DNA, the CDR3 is TGCGCCAGCAGCGCCGAACCCAGGGAGTACGAGCAGTACTTC. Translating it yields CASSAEPREYEQYF.

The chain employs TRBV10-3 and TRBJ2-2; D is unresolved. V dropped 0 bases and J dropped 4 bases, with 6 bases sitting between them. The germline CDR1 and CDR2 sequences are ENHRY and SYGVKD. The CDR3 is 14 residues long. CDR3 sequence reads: CAISESFFTGELFF. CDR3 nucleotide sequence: TGTGCCATCAGTGAGTCGTTTTTCACCGGGGAGCTGTTTTTT.

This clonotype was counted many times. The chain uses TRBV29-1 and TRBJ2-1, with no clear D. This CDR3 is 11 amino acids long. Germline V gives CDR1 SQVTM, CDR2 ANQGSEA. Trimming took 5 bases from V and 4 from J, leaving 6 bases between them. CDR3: CSVLAYNEQFF. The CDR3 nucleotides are TGCAGCGTTCTGGCTTACAATGAGCAGTTCTTC.

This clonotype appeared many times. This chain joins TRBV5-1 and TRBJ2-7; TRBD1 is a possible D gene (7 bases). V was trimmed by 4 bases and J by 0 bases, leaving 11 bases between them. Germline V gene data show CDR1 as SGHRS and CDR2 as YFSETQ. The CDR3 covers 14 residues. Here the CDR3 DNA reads TGCGCCAGCAGCCGCGGGACAGTCTCCTACGAGCAGTACTTC. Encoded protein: CASSRGTVSYEQYF.

CDR3 sequence reads: CASSLTRTEQFF. CDR3 sequence (DNA): TGTGCCAGCAGTTTAACCCGGACTGAGCAGTTCTTC. The genes are TRBV7-2 and TRBJ2-1; D unclear. Germline V CDR1 and CDR2: SGHTA, FQGNSA. This CDR3 comprises 12 residues. V lost 6 bases to trimming and J lost 9 bases, with 12 bases between them.

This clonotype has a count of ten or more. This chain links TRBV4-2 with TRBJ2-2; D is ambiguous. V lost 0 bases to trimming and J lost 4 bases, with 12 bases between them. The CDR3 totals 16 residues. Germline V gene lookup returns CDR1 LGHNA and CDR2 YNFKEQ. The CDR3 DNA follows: TGTGCCAGCAGCCAAGAATCAGCTTCTGTCACCGGGGAGCTGTTTTTT. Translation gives CASSQESASVTGELFF.

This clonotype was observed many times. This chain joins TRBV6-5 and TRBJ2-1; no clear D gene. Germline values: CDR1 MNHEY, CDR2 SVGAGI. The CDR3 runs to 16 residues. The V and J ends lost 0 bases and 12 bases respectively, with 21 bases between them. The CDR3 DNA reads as TGTGCCAGCAGTTACTCCCTACCCGAGATATCTGGCGGGCAGTTCTTC. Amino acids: CASSYSLPEISGGQFF.

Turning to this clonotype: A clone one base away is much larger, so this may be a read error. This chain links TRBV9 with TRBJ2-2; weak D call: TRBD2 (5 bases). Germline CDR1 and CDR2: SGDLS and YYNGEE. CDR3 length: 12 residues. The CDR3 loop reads CTSSEGTGELFF. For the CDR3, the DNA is TGTACCAGCAGCGAGGGCACCGGGGAGCTGTTTTTT.

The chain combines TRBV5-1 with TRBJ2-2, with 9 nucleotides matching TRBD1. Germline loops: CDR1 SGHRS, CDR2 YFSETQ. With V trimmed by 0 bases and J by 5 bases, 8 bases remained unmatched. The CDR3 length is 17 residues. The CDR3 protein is CASSLAYNRGRTGELFF. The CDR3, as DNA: TGCGCCAGCAGCTTGGCCTACAACAGGGGGCGGACCGGGGAGCTGTTTTTT.

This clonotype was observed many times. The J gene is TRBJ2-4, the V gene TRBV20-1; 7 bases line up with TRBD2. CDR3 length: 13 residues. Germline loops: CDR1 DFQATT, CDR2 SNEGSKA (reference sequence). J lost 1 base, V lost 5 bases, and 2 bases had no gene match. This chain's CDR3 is CSALGGAKNIQYF. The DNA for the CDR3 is TGCAGTGCTTTGGGAGGGGCCAAAAACATTCAGTACTTC.

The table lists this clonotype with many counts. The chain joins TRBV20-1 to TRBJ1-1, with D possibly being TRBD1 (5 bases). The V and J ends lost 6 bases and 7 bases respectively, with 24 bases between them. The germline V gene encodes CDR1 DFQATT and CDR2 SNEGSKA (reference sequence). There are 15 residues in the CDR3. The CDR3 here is CSAHEGWRGMIEAFF. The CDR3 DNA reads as TGCAGTGCCCATGAGGGCTGGAGGGGAATGATTGAAGCTTTCTTT.

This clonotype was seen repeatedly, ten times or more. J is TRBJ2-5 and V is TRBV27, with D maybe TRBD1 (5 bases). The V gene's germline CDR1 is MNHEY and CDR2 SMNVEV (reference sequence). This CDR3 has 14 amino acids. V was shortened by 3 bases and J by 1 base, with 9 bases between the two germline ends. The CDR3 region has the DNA TGTGCCAGCAGTTTGGGGCAGTCCCAAGAGACCCAGTACTTC. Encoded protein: CASSLGQSQETQYF.

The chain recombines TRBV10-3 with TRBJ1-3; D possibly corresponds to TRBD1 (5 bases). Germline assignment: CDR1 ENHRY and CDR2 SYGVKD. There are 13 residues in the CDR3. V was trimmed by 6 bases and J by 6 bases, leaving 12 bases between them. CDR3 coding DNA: TGTGCCATCAGGCGGGACCTCGAAAACACCATATATTTT. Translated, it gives CAIRRDLENTIYF.

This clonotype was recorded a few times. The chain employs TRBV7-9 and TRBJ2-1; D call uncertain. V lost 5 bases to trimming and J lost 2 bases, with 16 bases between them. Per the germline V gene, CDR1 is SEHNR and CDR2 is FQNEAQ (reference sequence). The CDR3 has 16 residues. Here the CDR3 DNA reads TGTGCCAGCAGCCCCGTTTCGGGTTTAACCTACAATGAGCAGTTCTTC. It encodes CASSPVSGLTYNEQFF.

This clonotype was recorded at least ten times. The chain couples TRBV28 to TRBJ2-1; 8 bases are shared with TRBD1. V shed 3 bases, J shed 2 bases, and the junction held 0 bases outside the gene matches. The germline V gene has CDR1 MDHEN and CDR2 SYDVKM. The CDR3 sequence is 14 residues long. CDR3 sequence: CASSLGQAYNEQFF. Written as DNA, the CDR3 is TGTGCCAGCAGTTTGGGACAGGCCTACAATGAGCAGTTCTTC.

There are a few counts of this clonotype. The CDR3 nucleotides read TGTGCCAGCAGCCCATCCGGTACAGGGAACTACGAGCAGTACTTC. Its protein product is CASSPSGTGNYEQYF. The chain is built from TRBV27 and TRBJ2-7, with D tentatively TRBD1 (6 bases). This CDR3 spans 15 amino acids. Per the germline V gene, CDR1 is MNHEY and CDR2 is SMNVEV (reference sequence). The V and J ends lost 6 bases and 3 bases respectively, with 18 bases between them.